This T cell receptor (beta chain) was found in a study of T cells in Graves' hyperthyroidism and ophthalmopathy. TCR beta CDR3 regions were amplified from RNA transcripts. With the HTBI primer set, the TCR CDR3 went through a first round of RT-PCR. TCRdb reanalysed the multiplex PCR reads using MiXCR and keeps one entry per CDR3 protein. The sample yields about 480,000 distinct CDR3 sequences, roughly a quarter seen once. Trimming removed 4 bases at V and 1 base at J, with 13 bases between. This CDR3 is 15 amino acids long. Germline V lookup: CDR1 SGHTA, CDR2 FQGTGA. As concerns this clonotype: This could be a read error, since a much larger clone is one nucleotide away.

This chain uses TRBV7-3 with TRBJ2-5; D is uncertain. Sequenced material: blood. The receptor comes from a woman in her 30s with Graves' ophthalmopathy. CDR3 protein: CASSWAGGLQETQYF. CDR3 sequence (DNA): TGTGCCAGCAGCTGGGCAGGCGGCCTCCAAGAGACCCAGTACTTC.